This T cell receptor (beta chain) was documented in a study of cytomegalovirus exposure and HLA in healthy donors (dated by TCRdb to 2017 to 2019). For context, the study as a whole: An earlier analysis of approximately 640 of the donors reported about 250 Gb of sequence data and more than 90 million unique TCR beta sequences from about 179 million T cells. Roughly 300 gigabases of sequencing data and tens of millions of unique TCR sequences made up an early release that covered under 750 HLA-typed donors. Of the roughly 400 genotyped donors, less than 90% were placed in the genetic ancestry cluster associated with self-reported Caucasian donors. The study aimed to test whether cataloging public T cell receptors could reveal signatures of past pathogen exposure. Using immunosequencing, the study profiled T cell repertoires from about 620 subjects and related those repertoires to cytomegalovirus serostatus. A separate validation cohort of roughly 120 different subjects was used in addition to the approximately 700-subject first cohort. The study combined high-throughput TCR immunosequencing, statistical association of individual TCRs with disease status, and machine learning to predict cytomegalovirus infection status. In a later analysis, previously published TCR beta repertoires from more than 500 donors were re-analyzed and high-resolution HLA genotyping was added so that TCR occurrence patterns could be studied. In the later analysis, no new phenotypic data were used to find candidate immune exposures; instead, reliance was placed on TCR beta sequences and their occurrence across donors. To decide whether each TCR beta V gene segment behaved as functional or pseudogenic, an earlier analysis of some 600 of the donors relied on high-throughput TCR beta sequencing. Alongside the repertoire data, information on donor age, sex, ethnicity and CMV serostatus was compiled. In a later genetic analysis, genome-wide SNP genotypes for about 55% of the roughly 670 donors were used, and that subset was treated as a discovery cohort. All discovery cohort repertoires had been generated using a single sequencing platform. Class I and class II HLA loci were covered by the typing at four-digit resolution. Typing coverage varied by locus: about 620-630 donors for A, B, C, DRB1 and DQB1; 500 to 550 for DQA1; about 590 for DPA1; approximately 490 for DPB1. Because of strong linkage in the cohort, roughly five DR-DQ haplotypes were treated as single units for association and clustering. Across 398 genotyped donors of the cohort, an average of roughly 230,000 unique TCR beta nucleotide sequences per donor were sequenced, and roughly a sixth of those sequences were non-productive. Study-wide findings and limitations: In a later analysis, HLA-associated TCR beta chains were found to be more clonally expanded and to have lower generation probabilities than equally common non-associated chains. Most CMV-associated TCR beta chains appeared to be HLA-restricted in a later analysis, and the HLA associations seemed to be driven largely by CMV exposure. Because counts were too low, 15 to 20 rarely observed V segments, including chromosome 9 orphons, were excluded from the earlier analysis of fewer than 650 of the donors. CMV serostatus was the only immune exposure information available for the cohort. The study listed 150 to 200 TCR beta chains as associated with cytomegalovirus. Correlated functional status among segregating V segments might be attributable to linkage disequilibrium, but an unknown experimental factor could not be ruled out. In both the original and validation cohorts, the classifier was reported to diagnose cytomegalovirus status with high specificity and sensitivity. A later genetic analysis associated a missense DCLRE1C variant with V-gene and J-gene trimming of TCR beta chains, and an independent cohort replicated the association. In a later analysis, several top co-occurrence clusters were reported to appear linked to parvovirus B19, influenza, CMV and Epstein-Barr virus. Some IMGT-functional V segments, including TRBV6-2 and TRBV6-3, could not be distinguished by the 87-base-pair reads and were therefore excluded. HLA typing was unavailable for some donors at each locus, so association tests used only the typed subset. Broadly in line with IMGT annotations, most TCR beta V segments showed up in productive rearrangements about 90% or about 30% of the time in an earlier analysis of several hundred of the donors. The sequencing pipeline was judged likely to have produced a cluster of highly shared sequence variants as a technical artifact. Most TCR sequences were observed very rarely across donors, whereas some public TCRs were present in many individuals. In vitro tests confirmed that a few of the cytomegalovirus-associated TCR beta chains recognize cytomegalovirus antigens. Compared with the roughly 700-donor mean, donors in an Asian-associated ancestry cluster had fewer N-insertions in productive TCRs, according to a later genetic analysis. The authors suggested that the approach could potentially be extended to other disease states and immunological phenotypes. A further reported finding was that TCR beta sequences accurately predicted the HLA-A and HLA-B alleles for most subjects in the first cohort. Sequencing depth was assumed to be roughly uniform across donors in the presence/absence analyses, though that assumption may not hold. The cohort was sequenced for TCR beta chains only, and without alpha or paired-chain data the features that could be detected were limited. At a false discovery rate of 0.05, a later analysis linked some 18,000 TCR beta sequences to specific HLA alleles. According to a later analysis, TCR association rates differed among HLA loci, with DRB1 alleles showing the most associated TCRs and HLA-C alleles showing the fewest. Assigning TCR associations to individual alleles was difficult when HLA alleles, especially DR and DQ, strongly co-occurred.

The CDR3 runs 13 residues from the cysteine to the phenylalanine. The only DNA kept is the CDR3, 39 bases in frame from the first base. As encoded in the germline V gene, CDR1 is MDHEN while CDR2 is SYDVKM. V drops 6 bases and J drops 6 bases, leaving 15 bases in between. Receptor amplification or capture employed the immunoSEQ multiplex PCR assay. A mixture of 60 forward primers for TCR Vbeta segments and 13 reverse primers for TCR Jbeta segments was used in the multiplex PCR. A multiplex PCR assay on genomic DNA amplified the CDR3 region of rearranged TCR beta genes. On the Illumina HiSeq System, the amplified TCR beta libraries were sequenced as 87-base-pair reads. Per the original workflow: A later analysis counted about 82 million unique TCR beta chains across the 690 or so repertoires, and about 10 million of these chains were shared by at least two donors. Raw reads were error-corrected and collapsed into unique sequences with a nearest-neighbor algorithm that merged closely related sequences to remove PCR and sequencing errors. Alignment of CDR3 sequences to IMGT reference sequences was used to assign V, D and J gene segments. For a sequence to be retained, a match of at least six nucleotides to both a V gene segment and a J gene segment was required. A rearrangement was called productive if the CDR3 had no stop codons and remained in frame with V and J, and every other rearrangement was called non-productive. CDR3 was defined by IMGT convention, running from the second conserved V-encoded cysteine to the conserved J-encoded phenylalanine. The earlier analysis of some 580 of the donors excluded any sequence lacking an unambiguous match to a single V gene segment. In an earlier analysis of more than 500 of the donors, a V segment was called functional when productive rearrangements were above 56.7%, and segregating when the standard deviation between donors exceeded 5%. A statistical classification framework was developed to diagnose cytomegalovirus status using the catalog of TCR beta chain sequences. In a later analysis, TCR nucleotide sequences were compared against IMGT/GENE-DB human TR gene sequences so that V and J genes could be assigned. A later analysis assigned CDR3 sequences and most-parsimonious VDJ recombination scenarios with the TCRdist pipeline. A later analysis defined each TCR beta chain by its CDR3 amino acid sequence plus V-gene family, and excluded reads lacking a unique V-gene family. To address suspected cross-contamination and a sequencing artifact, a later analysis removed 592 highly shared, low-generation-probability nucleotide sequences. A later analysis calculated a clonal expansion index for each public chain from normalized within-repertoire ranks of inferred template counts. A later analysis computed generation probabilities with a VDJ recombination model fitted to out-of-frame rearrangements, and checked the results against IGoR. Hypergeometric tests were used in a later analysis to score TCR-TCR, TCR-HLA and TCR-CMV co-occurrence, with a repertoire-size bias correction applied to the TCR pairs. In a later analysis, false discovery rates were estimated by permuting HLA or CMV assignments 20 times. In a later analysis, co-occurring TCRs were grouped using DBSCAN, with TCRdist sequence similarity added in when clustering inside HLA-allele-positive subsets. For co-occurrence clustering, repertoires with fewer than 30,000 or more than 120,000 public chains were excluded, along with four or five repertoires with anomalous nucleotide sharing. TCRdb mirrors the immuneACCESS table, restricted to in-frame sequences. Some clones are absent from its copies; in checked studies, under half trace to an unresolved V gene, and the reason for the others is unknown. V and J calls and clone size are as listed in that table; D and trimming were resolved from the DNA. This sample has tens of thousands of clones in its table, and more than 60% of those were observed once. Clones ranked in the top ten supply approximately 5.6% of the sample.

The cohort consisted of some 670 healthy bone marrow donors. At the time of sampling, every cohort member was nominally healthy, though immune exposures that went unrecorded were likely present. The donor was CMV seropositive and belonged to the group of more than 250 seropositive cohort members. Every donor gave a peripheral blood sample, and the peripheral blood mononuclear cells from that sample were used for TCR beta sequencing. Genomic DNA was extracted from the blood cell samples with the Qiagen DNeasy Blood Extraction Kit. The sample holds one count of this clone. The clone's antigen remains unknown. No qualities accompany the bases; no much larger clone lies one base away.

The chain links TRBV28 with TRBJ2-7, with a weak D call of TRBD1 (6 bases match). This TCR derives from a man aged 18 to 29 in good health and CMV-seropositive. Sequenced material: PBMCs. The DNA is TGTGCCAGCAGGCCACAGGGTGTCCGCGAGCAGTACTTC. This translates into CASRPQGVREQYF.